The 19 T cell receptor beta chains below were found in one sample sequenced in a study of OX40 agonist ivuxolimab in advanced cancers. The repertoire was sequenced with immunoSEQ multiplex PCR; TCRdb's copy has only in-frame clones and lacks some. Seen here are approximately 69,000 clones, 80% observed once, and the top ten hold about 2.1%. The material was CD4+ or CD8+ T cells sorted from blood, obtained in a trial of the OX40 agonist ivuxolimab. The source is an adult with an advanced solid tumor such as melanoma, head and neck, liver or kidney cancer.

This chain links TRBV30 with TRBJ1-5, with 7 positions matching TRBD1. V dropped 2 bases and J dropped 4; count of bases not matched to a gene: 8. The CDR3 length is 15 residues. Germline lookup yields CDR1 GTSNPN and CDR2 SVGIG (reference sequence). This chain's CDR3 is CAWSISGGRNQPQHF. The CDR3 DNA is TGTGCCTGGAGTATCTCAGGGGGACGGAATCAGCCCCAGCATTTT.

The chain's CDR3 is CASSFPNRASGNTIYF. The CDR3 DNA follows: TGTGCCAGCAGCTTCCCCAACCGGGCTTCAGGAAACACCATATATTTT. The chain couples TRBV11-2 to TRBJ1-3; D remains unclear. The CDR3 has 16 residues. V shed 3 bases and J shed 4 bases, with 16 bases lying between them. CDR1 is SGHAT, CDR2 FQNNGV, per germline. Filled out from reference TRBV11-2 and TRBJ1-3, the complete variable domain reads EAGVAQSPRYKIIEKRQSVAFWCNPISGHATLYWYQQILGQGPKLLIQFQNNGVVDDSQLPKDRFSAERLKGVDSTLKIQPAKLEDSAVYLCASSFPNRASGNTIYFGEGSWLTVV.

Note on this clone: One end of the junction varies from germline; a read error may be responsible. The rearrangement joins TRBV5-4 to TRBJ2-3; 10 bases fit TRBD1. The CDR3 is 15 amino acids. Germline V gene sequence: CDR1 SGHNT, CDR2 YYREEE (reference sequence). The CDR3 protein is CASRLDRGSTDTQYF. For the CDR3, the DNA is TGTGCCAGCAGGTTGGACAGGGGGAGCACAGATACGCAGTATTTT.

The rearrangement joins TRBV10-3 to TRBJ2-1, with 8 positions matching TRBD2. Germline loops: CDR1 ENHRY, CDR2 SYGVKD. Losses at the gene ends were 3 bases for V and 0 bases for J; bases not matched to a gene: 4. The CDR3 contains 16 residues. CDR3 loop: CAISERGGFSYNEQFF. DNA for the CDR3: TGTGCCATCAGTGAACGGGGGGGGTTCTCCTACAATGAGCAGTTCTTC.

The chain couples TRBV30 to TRBJ2-3; 7 bases are a match to TRBD1. Losses at the gene ends were 3 bases for V and 2 bases for J; bases not matched to a gene: 5. CDR1 and CDR2 (germline): GTSNPN, SVGIG (reference sequence). CDR3 length: 14 residues. The CDR3 sequence is CAWRRGPNTDTQYF. CDR3 DNA sequence: TGTGCCTGGAGGAGGGGGCCGAACACAGATACGCAGTATTTT.

The rearrangement joins TRBV30 to TRBJ1-5, with D perhaps TRBD1 (5 bases). Germline V gene data show CDR1 as GTSNPN and CDR2 as SVGIG (reference sequence). The CDR3 contains 15 residues. V lost 3 bases and J 5 bases, leaving 17 bases between the germline ends. The CDR3 DNA is TGTGCCTGGAGCGGGGGAGGTTGGAGGGATCAGCCCCAGCATTTT. This sequence encodes CAWSGGGWRDQPQHF.

This chain's CDR3 is CASSPSPLSRRYNEQFF. The CDR3 DNA reads as TGCGCCAGCAGCCCCTCCCCACTTAGCCGTCGGTACAATGAGCAGTTCTTC. The chain is built from TRBV4-1 and TRBJ2-1; no definite D call. V was clipped by 4 bases and J by 4 bases, with 20 bases between them. The CDR3 is 17 residues long. Germline V gives CDR1 MGHRA, CDR2 YSYEKL.

The J gene is TRBJ1-3, the V gene TRBV28; D ambiguous. The CDR3 runs to 14 residues. V lost 7 bases and J lost 0, with 10 bases in between. Germline V CDR1 and CDR2: MDHEN, SYDVKM. The CDR3 coding sequence is TGTGCCAGCACCCCCGGAAGCTCTGGAAACACCATATATTTT. Its protein product is CASTPGSSGNTIYF.

This chain uses TRBV19 with TRBJ2-3, with TRBD1 as a possible D gene (7 bases). The CDR3 length is 16 residues. V dropped 3 bases and J dropped 2 bases, with 15 bases sitting between them. Per germline, CDR1 LNHDA and CDR2 SQIVND (reference sequence). CDR3 nucleotides: TGTGCCAGTAGTATGGAGGGGGCTCCCTTCACAGATACGCAGTATTTT. This encodes CASSMEGAPFTDTQYF.

The V call is TRBV27, the J call TRBJ2-2; the D is unclear. V lost 3 bases and J 5 bases, leaving 4 bases between the germline ends. CDR3 size: 12 residues. Germline CDR1 is MNHEY and CDR2 is SMNVEV (reference sequence). The CDR3 region is CASSFLTGELFF. DNA for the CDR3: TGTGCCAGCAGTTTCCTTACCGGGGAGCTGTTTTTT.

The rearrangement joins TRBV5-6 to TRBJ2-1; 8 bases align to TRBD1. Trimming removed 1 base from V and 7 bases from J; junction bases left unmatched: 7. Germline CDR1 SGHDT, CDR2 YYEEEE. CDR3 length: 15 residues. In DNA, the CDR3 is TGTGCCAGCAGCTTGCGGACAGGGTACGGGAATGAGCAGTTCTTC. This codes for CASSLRTGYGNEQFF.

The chain joins TRBV5-1 to TRBJ2-3, with 11 bases that match TRBD2. The CDR3 totals 14 residues. Losses at the gene ends were 6 bases for V and 4 bases for J; bases not matched to a gene: 4. Germline CDR1 SGHRS, CDR2 YFSETQ. The CDR3 bases are TGCGCCAGCAAGACTAGCGGGATTGCAGATACGCAGTATTTT. This sequence encodes CASKTSGIADTQYF.

This CDR3 is CASSERSGAKNIQYF. CDR3 bases: TGTGCCAGCAGCGAGAGAAGTGGGGCCAAAAACATTCAGTACTTC. The rearrangement joins TRBV7-4 to TRBJ2-4, with D unresolved. Per the germline V gene, CDR1 is SGHVT and CDR2 is SQSDAQ. The CDR3 contains 15 residues. V was shortened by 5 bases and J by 1 base, with 12 bases between the two germline ends. The full variable domain, rest sourced from reference TRBV7-4 and TRBJ2-4, is GAGVSQSPRYKVAKRGRDVALRCDSISGHVTLYWYRQTLGQGSEVLTYSQSDAQRDKSGRPSGRFSAERPERSVSTLKIQRTEQGDSAVYLCASSERSGAKNIQYFGAGTRLSVL.

V is TRBV2 and J is TRBJ2-7; tentative D call: TRBD2 (5 bases). The CDR3 is made up of 14 amino acids. CDR1 is SNHLY, CDR2 FYNNEI, per germline. V was trimmed by 10 bases and J by 0 bases, leaving 16 bases between them. CDR3 sequence (DNA): TGTGCCATCCAACGAGGGATTTTCTCCTACGAGCAGTACTTC. Encoded protein: CAIQRGIFSYEQYF. Complete variable domain (other parts from reference TRBV2 and TRBJ2-7): EPEVTQTPSHQVTQMGQEVILRCVPISNHLYFYWYRQILGQKVEFLVSFYNNEISEKSEIFDDQFSVERPDGSNFTLKIRSTKLEDSAMYFCAIQRGIFSYEQYFGPGTRLTVT.

The rearrangement joins TRBV9 to TRBJ2-3; tentative D call: TRBD2 (5 bases). In germline, CDR1 is SGDLS, CDR2 YYNGEE. The CDR3 spans 13 residues. V was trimmed by 7 bases and J by 6 bases, leaving 15 bases between them. The DNA of the CDR3 is TGTGCCAGCGCAAGAGCGGTCCCGGATACGCAGTATTTT. It specifies CASARAVPDTQYF. The complete variable domain, with remaining parts taken from reference TRBV9 and TRBJ2-3, reads DSGVTQTPKHLITATGQRVTLRCSPRSGDLSVYWYQQSLDQGLQFLIQYYNGEERAKGNILERFSAQQFPDLHSELNLSSLELGDSALYFCASARAVPDTQYFGPGTRLTVL.

The CDR3 DNA reads as TGCGCCAGCAGCCAAGTACCGGGACAGGGATGGGGCACTGAAGCTTTCTTT. Translating it yields CASSQVPGQGWGTEAFF. The rearrangement joins TRBV5-1 to TRBJ1-1; 9 nucleotides align to TRBD1. CDR3 length: 17 amino acids. Germline V gene lookup returns CDR1 SGHRS and CDR2 YFSETQ. The trim removed 4 bases at V and 4 bases at J, leaving 14 bases unmatched.

This chain connects TRBV5-1 to TRBJ1-4, with a tentative D call TRBD1 (5 bases). The germline CDR1 and CDR2 sequences are SGHRS and YFSETQ. V was cut by 2 bases and J by 7 bases, with 18 bases left in between. This CDR3 region has 16 residues. In nucleotides, the CDR3 is TGCGCCAGCAGCTTCGGCCCAGGGAGGGAAAGTGAAAAACTGTTTTTT. Translated: CASSFGPGRESEKLFF.

The rearrangement links TRBV5-1 to TRBJ2-7; 7 bases align to TRBD1. This CDR3 is built from 14 residues. Germline assignment: CDR1 SGHRS and CDR2 YFSETQ. The V segment lost 0 bases and the J segment 3 bases; nucleotides outside the gene matches: 3. CDR3 loop: CASSLGQGIYEQYF. In nucleotides, the CDR3 is TGCGCCAGCAGCTTGGGACAGGGAATCTACGAGCAGTACTTC.

V and J are TRBV11-1 and TRBJ2-3, with 8 bases identical to TRBD2. Looked up from germline, CDR1 is SGHAT and CDR2 is FQDESV (reference sequence). The CDR3 is 16 amino acids. With V trimmed by 5 bases and J by 3 bases, 10 bases remained unmatched. The CDR3 is CASSLGAGGRTDTQYF. The CDR3 region has the DNA TGTGCCAGCAGCCTAGGGGCGGGAGGTAGGACAGATACGCAGTATTTT.